What follows are 10 T cell receptor beta chains derived from one specimen sequenced in a study of T cell responses to AZD1222 COVID-19 vaccine. TCRdb's copy holds only in-frame clones and misses some; the assay was immunoSEQ multiplex PCR. Seen here are approximately 170,000 clones, over 85% observed once, and the top ten hold 1.6%. The sequencing used peripheral blood, collected on day 0 of AZD1222 vaccination. The receptors were gathered from an adult in good health.

The V gene is TRBV19, the J gene TRBJ1-4; D remains ambiguous. The CDR3 covers 13 residues. V lost 5 bases, J lost 0 bases, and 4 bases lay in between. Germline V lookup: CDR1 LNHDA, CDR2 SQIVND (reference sequence). CDR3: CASSGATNEKLFF. Written as DNA, the CDR3 is TGTGCCAGTAGTGGTGCAACTAATGAAAAACTGTTTTTT.

V is TRBV11-2 and J is TRBJ1-6, with D unclear. Between the trimmed V and J ends, which lost 0 bases and 13 bases, there was a span of 13 bases. The germline CDR1 and CDR2 sequences are SGHAT and FQNNGV. This CDR3 is built from 14 residues. The CDR3 loop reads CASSLDMAIKPLHF. Here the CDR3 DNA reads TGTGCCAGCAGCTTAGACATGGCGATTAAGCCCCTCCACTTT.

V gene TRBV2 combines with J gene TRBJ1-6, with 8 bases identical to TRBD1. V trimming: 6 bases; J trimming: 7 bases; junction bases outside the gene matches: 2. Germline assignment: CDR1 SNHLY and CDR2 FYNNEI. The CDR3 has 13 amino acids. CDR3 in amino acids: CASRDRENSPLHF. The CDR3 nucleotides read TGTGCCAGCAGGGACAGGGAAAATTCACCCCTCCACTTT.

This chain joins TRBV6-2 or TRBV6-3 and TRBJ1-2; no reliable D call. V gave up 2 bases and J gave up 8 bases, with 9 bases separating them. The CDR3 loop spans 12 amino acids. In germline, CDR1 is MNHEY, CDR2 SVGEGT. CDR3 in DNA: TGTGCCAGCAGTTACGGGGTGTGGGGCTACACCTTC. Translated: CASSYGVWGYTF.

This sequence joins TRBV12-3 or TRBV12-4 and TRBJ1-6; TRBD1 matches at 7 bases. The J segment lost 6 bases and the V segment lost 6 bases, leaving 2 bases of the junction unmatched. The CDR3 is made up of 13 amino acids. As DNA, the CDR3 is TGTGCCAGCAGCAGGGACAGTAATTCACCCCTCCACTTT. Amino acid sequence: CASSRDSNSPLHF.

The V and J genes are TRBV7-2 and TRBJ1-1; a weak D match, TRBD1 (5 bases). Germline CDR1 SGHTA, CDR2 FQGNSA. V lost 1 base to trimming and J lost 5 bases, with 17 bases between them. CDR3 length: 16 residues. CDR3 protein: CASSLDGTGLMTEAFF. The CDR3 DNA is TGTGCCAGCAGCTTAGACGGGACGGGCTTGATGACTGAAGCTTTCTTT.

This clone was found a few times. In DNA form, the CDR3 reads TGTGCCAGCAGTGGACGGCGGCAGTACTTC. As protein: CASSGRRQYF. This chain uses TRBV6-2 or TRBV6-3 with TRBJ2-7; D not resolved. V was trimmed by 5 bases and J by 9 bases, leaving 8 bases between them. The CDR3 runs to 10 residues. Germline V CDR1 and CDR2: MNHEY, SVGEGT.

The V and J genes are TRBV7-2 and TRBJ1-6; no clear D gene. Germline V gene lookup returns CDR1 SGHTA and CDR2 FQGNSA. CDR3 length: 13 amino acids. The ends were cut back, 2 bases at V and 15 bases at J, with 14 bases in the middle. CDR3 bases: TGTGCCAGCAGCTTAATGCGGCGGGTAGACCTCCACTTT. This translates into CASSLMRRVDLHF. The variable domain in full, completed from reference TRBV7-2 and TRBJ1-6, reads GAGVSQSPSNKVTEKGKDVELRCDPISGHTALYWYRQSLGQGLEFLIYFQGNSAPDKSGLPSDRFSAERTGGSVSTLTIQRTQQEDSAVYLCASSLMRRVDLHFGNGTRLTVT.

The genes are TRBV29-1 and TRBJ1-2; perhaps TRBD1 as D (5 bases). Germline values: CDR1 SQVTM, CDR2 ANQGSEA. The CDR3 is 13 amino acids. With 4 bases removed from V and 1 base from J, the gap between germline ends came to 10 bases. The CDR3 loop reads CSVVQEVNYGYTF. CDR3 nucleotide sequence: TGCAGCGTTGTACAGGAGGTTAACTATGGCTACACCTTC. Together with reference TRBV29-1 and TRBJ1-2, the CDR3 gives the full variable domain: SAVISQKPSRDICQRGTSLTIQCQVDSQVTMMFWYRQQPGQSLTLIATANQGSEATYESGFVIDKFPISRPNLTFSTLTVSNMSPEDSSIYLCSVVQEVNYGYTFGSGTRLTVV.

This clone has only one observation. V gene TRBV7-9 combines with J gene TRBJ2-2, with TRBD1 identical over 12 bases. This CDR3 spans 16 amino acids. Germline trimming cut 5 bases from V and 6 bases from J; bases unmatched to any gene: 7. CDR1 SEHNR and CDR2 FQNEAQ come from the germline V gene (reference sequence). CDR3 amino acids: CASSRGTGGYSGELFF. In DNA, the CDR3 is TGTGCCAGCAGCCGAGGGACAGGGGGCTACTCCGGGGAGCTGTTTTTT.